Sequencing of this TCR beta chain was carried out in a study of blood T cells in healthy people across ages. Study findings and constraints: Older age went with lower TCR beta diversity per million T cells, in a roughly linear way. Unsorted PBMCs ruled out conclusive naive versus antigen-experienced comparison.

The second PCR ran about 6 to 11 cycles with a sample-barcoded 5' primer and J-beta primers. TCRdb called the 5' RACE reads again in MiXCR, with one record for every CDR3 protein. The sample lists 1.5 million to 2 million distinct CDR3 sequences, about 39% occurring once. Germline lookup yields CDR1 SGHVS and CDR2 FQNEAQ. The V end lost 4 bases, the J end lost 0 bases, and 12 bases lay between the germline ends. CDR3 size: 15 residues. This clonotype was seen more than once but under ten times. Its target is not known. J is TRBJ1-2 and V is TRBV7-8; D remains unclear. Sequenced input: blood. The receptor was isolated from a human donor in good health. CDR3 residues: CASSSRAGANYGYTF. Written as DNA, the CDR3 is TGTGCCAGCAGCTCCCGGGCAGGTGCTAACTATGGCTACACCTTC.